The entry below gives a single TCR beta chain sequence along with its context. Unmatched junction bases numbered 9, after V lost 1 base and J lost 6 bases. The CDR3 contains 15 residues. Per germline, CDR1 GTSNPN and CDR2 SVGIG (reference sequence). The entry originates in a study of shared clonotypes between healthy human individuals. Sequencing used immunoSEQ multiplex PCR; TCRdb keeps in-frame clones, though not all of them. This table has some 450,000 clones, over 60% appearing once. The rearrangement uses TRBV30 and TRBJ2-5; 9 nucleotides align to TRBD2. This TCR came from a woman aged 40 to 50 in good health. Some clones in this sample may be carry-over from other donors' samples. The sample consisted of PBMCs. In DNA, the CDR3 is TGTGCCTGGAGTGATGGGTCTAGCGGGATCCAGACCCAGTACTTC. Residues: CAWSDGSSGIQTQYF.